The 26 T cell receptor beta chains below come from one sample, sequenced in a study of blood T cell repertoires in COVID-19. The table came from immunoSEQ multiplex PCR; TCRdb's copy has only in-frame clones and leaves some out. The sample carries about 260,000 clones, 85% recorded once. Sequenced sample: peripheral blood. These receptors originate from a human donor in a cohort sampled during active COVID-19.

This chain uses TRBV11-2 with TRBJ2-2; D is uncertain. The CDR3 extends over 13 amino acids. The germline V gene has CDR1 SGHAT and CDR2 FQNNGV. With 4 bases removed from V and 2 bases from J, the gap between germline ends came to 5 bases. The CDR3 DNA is TGTGCCAGCAGCTCACAAAACACCGGGGAGCTGTTTTTT. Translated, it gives CASSSQNTGELFF.

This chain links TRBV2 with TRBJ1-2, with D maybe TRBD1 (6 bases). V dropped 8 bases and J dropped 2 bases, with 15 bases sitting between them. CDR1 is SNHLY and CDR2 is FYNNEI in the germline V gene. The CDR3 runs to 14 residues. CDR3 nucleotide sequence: TGTGCCAGCGCCCCTACCGGGACAAACTATGGCTACACCTTC. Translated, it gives CASAPTGTNYGYTF.

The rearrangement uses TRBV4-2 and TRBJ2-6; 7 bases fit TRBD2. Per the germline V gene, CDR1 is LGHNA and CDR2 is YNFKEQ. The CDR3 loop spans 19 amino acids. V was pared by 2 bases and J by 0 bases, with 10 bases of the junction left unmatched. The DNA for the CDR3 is TGTGCCAGCAGCCAAAGCGGGGCAGGTCGTAGCTCTGGGGCCAACGTCCTGACTTTC. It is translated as CASSQSGAGRSSGANVLTF.

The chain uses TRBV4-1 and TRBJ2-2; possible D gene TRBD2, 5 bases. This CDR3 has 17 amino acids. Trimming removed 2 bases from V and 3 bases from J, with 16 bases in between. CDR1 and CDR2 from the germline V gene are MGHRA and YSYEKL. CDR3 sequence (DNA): TGCGCCAGCAGCCAACTATTCCGGGCCGGGGACACCGGGGAGCTGTTTTTT. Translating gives CASSQLFRAGDTGELFF.

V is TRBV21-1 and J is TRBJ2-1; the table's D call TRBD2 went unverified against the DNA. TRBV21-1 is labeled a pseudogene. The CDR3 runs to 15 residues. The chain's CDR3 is CASSKVGPQRDEQFF. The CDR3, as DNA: TGTGCCAGCAGCAAAGTTGGGCCTCAGAGGGATGAGCAGTTCTTC.

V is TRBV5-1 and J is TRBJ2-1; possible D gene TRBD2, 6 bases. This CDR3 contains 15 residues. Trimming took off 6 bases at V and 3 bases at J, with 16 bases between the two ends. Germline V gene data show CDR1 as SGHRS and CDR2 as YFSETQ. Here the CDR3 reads CASTLGTHNYNEQFF. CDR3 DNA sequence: TGCGCCAGCACACTAGGGACTCATAACTACAATGAGCAGTTCTTC.

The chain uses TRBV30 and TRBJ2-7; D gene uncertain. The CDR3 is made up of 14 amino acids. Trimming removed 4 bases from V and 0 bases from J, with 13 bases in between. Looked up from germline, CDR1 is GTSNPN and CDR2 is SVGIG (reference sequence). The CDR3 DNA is TGTGCCTGGAATGTCGGTTTTAGCTCCTACGAGCAGTACTTC. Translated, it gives CAWNVGFSSYEQYF.

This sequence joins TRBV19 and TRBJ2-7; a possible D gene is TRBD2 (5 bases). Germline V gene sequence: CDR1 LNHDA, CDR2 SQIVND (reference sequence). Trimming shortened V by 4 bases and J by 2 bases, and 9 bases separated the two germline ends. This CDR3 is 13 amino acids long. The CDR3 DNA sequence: TGTGCCAGTAGTACAAGCGGCGCCTACGAGCAGTACTTC. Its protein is CASSTSGAYEQYF. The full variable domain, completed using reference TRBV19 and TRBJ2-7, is DGGITQSPKYLFRKEGQNVTLSCEQNLNHDAMYWYRQDPGQGLRLIYYSQIVNDFQKGDIAEGYSVSREKKESFPLTVTSAQKNPTAFYLCASSTSGAYEQYFGPGTRLTVT.

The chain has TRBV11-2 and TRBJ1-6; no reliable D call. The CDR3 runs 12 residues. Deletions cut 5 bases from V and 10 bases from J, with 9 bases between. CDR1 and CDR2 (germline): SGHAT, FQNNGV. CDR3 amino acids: CASSLPSSPLHF. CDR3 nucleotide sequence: TGTGCCAGCAGCCTTCCGTCCTCACCCCTCCACTTT.

CDR3: CASSLRNTEAFF. The CDR3 DNA is TGTGCCAGCTCATTGAGGAACACTGAAGCTTTCTTT. The chain uses TRBV18 and TRBJ1-1; the D is unclear. V was shortened by 5 bases and J by 1 base, with 5 bases between the two germline ends. The V gene's germline CDR1 is KGHSH and CDR2 LQKENI. The CDR3 contains 12 residues. The full variable domain, its missing parts supplied by reference TRBV18 and TRBJ1-1, is NAGVMQNPRHLVRRRGQEARLRCSPMKGHSHVYWYRQLPEEGLKFMVYLQKENIIDESGMPKERFSAEFPKEGPSILRIQQVVRGDSAAYFCASSLRNTEAFFGQGTRLTVV.

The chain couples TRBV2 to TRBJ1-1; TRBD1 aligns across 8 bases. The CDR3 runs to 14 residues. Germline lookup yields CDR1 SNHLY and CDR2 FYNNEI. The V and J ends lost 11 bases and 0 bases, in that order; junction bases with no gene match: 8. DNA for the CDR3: TGTGCCGACAGAAGGGGACAGGTGAACACTGAAGCTTTCTTT. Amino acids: CADRRGQVNTEAFF.

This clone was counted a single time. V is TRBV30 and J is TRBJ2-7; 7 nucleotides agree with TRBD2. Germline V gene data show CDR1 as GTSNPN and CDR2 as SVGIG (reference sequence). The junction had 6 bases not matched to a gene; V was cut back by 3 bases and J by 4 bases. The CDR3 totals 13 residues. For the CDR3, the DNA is TGTGCCTGGAGAGCTAGCGGATTTTACGAGCAGTACTTC. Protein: CAWRASGFYEQYF.

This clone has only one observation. The DNA for the CDR3 is TGTGCCACCAGTGAGCGAACGCCCCAGCATTTT. Translated, it gives CATSERTPQHF. V is TRBV24-1 and J is TRBJ1-5; D gene unclear. CDR3 length equals 11 residues. Looked up from germline, CDR1 is KGHDR and CDR2 is SFDVKD. Trimming stripped 4 bases from V and 9 bases from J, with 6 bases between.

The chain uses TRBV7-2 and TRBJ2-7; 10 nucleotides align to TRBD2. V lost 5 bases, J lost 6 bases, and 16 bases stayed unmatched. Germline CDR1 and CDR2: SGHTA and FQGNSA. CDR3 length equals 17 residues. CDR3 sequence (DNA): TGTGCCAGCAGCCGGGGAGCGGGAGGGCCTCGCGGCCTCGAGCAGTACTTC. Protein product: CASSRGAGGPRGLEQYF.

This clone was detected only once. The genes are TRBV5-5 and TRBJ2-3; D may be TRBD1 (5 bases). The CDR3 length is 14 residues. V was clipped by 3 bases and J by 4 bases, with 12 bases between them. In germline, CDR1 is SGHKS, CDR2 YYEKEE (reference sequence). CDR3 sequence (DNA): TGTGCCAGCAGCTCCGAGTGGGGCTCAGATACGCAGTATTTT. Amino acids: CASSSEWGSDTQYF. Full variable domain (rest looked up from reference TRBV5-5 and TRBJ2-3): DAGVTQSPTHLIKTRGQQVTLRCSPISGHKSVSWYQQVLGQGPQFIFQYYEKEERGRGNFPDRFSARQFPNYSSELNVNALLLGDSALYLCASSSEWGSDTQYFGPGTRLTVL.

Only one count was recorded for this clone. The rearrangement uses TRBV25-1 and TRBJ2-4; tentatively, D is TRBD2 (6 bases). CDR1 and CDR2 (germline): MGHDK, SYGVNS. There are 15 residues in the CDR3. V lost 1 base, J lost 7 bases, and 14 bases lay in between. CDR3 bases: TGTGCCAGCAGTGAATCGGGACTTGGGAGGAACATTCAGTACTTC. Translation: CASSESGLGRNIQYF.

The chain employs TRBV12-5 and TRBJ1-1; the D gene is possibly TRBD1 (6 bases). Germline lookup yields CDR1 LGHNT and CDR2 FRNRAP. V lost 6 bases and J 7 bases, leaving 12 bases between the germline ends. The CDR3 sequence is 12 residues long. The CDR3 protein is CASGPPDSEAFF. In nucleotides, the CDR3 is TGTGCTAGTGGACCCCCGGACAGTGAAGCTTTCTTT.

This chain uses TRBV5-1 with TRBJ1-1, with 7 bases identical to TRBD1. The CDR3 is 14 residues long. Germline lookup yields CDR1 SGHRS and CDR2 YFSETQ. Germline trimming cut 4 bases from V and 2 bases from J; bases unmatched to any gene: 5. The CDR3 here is CASSTGQSNTEAFF. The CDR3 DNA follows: TGCGCCAGCAGCACGGGACAGAGTAACACTGAAGCTTTCTTT.

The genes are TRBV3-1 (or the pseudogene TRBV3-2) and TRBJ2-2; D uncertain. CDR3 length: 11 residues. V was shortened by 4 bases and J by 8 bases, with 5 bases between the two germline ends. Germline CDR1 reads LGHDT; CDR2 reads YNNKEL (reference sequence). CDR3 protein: CASSRVGELFF. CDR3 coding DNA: TGTGCCAGCAGCCGTGTAGGGGAGCTGTTTTTT.

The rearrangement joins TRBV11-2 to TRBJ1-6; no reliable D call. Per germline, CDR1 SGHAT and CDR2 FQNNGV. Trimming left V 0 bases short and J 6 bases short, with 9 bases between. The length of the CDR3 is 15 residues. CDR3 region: CASSLEVAVNSPLHF. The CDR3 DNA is TGTGCCAGCAGCTTAGAGGTGGCGGTTAATTCACCCCTCCACTTT.

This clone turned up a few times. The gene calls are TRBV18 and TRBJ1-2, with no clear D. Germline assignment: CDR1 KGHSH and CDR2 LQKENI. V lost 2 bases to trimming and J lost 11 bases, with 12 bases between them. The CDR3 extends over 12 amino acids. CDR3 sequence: CASSPRGSWYTF. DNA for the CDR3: TGTGCCAGCTCACCAAGAGGCAGTTGGTACACCTTC. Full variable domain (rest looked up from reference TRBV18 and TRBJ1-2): NAGVMQNPRHLVRRRGQEARLRCSPMKGHSHVYWYRQLPEEGLKFMVYLQKENIIDESGMPKERFSAEFPKEGPSILRIQQVVRGDSAAYFCASSPRGSWYTFGSGTRLTVV.

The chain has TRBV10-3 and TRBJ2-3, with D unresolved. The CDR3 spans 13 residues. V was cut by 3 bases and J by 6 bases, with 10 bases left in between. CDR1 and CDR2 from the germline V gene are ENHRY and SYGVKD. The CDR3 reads CAISDSTADTQYF. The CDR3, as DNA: TGTGCCATCAGTGACTCCACAGCTGATACGCAGTATTTT.

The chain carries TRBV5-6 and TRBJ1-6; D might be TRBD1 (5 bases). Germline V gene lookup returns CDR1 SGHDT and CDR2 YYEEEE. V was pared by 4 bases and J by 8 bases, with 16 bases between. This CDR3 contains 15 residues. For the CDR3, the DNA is TGTGCCAGCAGCCTCCGGGGGGGAAGAGATTCACCCCTCCACTTT. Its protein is CASSLRGGRDSPLHF.

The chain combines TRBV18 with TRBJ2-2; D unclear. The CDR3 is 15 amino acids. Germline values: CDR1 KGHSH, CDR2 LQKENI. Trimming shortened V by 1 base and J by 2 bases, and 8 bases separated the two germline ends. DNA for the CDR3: TGTGCCAGCTCACCACGCGCTCGAAACACCGGGGAGCTGTTTTTT. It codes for CASSPRARNTGELFF.

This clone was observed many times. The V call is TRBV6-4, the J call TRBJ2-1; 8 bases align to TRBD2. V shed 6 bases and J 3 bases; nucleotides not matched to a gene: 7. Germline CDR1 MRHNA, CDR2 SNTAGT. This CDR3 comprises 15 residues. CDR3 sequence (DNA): TGTGCCAGCAGCTCGACTAGCGAGAACTACAATGAGCAGTTCTTC. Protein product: CASSSTSENYNEQFF.

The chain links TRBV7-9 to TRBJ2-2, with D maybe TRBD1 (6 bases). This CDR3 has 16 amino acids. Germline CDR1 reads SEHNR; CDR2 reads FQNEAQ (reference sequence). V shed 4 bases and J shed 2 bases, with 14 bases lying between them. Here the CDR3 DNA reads TGTGCCAGCAGCTCAGAACGACAGGCCAACACCGGGGAGCTGTTTTTT. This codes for CASSSERQANTGELFF. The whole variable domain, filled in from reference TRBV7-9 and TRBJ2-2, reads DTGVSQNPRHKITKRGQNVTFRCDPISEHNRLYWYRQTLGQGPEFLTYFQNEAQLEKSRLLSDRFSAERPKGSFSTLEIQRTEQGDSAMYLCASSSERQANTGELFFGEGSRLTVL.